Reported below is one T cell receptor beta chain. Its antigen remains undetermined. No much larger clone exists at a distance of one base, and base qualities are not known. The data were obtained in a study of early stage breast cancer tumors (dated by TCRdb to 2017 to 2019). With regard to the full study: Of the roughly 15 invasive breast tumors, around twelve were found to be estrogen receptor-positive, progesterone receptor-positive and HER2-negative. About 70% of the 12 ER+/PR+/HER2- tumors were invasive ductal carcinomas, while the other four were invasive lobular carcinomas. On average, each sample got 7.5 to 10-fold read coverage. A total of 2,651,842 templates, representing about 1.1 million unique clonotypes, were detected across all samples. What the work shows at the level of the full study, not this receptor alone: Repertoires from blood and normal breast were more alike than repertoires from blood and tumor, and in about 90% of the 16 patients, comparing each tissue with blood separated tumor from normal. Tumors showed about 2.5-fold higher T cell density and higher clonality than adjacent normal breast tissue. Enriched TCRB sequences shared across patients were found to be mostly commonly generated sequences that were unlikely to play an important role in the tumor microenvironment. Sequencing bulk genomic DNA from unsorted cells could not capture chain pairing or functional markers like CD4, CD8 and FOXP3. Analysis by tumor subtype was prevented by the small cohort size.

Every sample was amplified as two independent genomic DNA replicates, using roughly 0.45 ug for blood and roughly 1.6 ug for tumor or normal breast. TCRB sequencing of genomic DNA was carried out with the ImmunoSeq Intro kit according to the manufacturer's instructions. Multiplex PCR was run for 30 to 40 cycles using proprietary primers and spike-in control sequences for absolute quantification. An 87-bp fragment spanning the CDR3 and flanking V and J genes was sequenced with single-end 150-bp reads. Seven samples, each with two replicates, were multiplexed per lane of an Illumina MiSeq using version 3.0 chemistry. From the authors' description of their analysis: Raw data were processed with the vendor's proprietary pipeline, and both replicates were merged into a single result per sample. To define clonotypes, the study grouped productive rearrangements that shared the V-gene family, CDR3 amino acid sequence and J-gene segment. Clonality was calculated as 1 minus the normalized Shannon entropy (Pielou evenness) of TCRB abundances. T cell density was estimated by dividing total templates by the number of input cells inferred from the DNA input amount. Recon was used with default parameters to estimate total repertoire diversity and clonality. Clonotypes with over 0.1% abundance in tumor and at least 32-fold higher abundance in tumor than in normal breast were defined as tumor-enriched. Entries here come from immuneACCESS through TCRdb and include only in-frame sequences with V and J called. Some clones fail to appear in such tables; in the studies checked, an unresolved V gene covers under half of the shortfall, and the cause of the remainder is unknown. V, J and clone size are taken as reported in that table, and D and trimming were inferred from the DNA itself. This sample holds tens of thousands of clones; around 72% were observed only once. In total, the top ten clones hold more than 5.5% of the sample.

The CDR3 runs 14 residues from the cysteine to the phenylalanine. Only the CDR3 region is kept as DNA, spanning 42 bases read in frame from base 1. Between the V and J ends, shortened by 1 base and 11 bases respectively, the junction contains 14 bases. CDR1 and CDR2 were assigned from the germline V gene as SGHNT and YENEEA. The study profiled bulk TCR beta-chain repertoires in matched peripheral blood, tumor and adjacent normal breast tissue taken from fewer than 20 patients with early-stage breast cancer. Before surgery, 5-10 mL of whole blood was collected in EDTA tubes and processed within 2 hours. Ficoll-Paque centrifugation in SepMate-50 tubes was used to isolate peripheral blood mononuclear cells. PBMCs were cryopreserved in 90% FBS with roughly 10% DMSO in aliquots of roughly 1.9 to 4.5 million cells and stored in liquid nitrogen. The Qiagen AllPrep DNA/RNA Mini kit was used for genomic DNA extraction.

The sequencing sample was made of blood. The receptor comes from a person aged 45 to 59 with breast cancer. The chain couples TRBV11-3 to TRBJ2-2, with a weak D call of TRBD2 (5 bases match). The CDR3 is CASSLVPGSRELFF. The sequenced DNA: TGTGCCAGCAGCTTAGTACCGGGATCTCGAGAGCTGTTTTTT.